This TCR beta chain derives from a study of blood T cell repertoires in COVID-19. On the study more broadly: The study drew acute and convalescent COVID-19 samples from the United States, Italy and Spain. From T cells, B-cell-depleted T cells, or PBMCs came the material, which was cDNA or gDNA.

CDR3 size: 14 residues. V gave up 4 bases and J gave up 4 bases; unmatched junction bases: 2. The V gene's germline CDR1 is WSHSY and CDR2 SAAADI. Per the study methods: For nucleated cells, counts were estimated from reference gene primer amplification. Sequencing was performed with immunoSEQ multiplex PCR; in TCRdb, only in-frame clones are kept and a portion is missing. D and trimming were read from the DNA, whereas the V and J calls and clone size are those reported in that table. The table records roughly 110,000 clones, 75% to 95% of them present only once. The chain is built from TRBV10-2 and TRBJ2-3; 10 nucleotides align to TRBD2. This clonotype was sampled from a woman aged 25 to 39 with acute or convalescent COVID-19. The sequencing sample was made of peripheral blood. The CDR3 DNA reads as TGCGCCAGCAGTGGTCTAGCGGGGGCAGATACGCAGTATTTT. Its protein product is CASSGLAGADTQYF.